Listed here is a single TCR beta chain. What this receptor recognizes is not known. The input lacks base qualities; no much larger clone sits a single base away. The sample's treatment or condition, from its label and the paper: AdE1-LMPpoly-expanded autologous EBV-specific T-cell therapy followed by anti-PD-1 nivolumab. These data come from a study of EBV T-cell therapy then PD-1 blockade in nasopharyngeal carcinoma (dated by TCRdb to the early 2020s). The CDR3 goes from the cysteine to the phenylalanine over 15 residues. Only the CDR3 DNA stays, 45 bases, in frame from base 1. CDR1 and CDR2, per the germline V gene, are SGDLS and YYNGEE. V is pared back by 0 bases and J by 0 bases, with 8 bases lying between the germline termini. Genomic DNA was extracted from sorted cells using the Qiagen DNeasy Kit. The immunoSEQ platform was used for deep sequencing of the TCR beta chain. The paper's data handling went like this. Repertoire data analysis was performed with the immunoSEQ Analyzer software. The source is immuneACCESS, and TCRdb retained only in-frame sequences with V and J called. Part of the clones is not carried over; for the studies checked, unresolved V genes explain less than half of this, and the remainder is unexplained. Clonal size and the V and J genes are those of that table, whereas D and trimming came from the DNA. Counted in this sample were roughly 20,000 clones; roughly 83% of them appeared once. The ten largest make up around 29% of the sample.

The source is a man aged 35 to 55 with nasopharyngeal carcinoma. This sequence uses TRBV9 and TRBJ2-3; TRBD2 is perhaps the D gene, given 6 matching bases. The input for sequencing was CD8+ T cells from blood, taken around day 33 from a patient whose treatment included autologous EBV-specific T cells and nivolumab. The CDR3 is CASSVVGTSTDTQYF. Here is the DNA: TGTGCCAGCAGCGTAGTGGGGACTAGCACAGATACGCAGTATTTT.